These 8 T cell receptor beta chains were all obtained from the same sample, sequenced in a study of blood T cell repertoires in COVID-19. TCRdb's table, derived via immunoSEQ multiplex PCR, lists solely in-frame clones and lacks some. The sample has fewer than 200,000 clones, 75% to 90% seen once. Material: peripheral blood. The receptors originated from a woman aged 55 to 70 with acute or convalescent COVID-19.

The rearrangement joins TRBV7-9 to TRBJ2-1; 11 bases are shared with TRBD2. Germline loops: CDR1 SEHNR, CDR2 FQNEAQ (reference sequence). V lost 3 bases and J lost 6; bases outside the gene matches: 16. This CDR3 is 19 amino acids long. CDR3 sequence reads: CASSFPSGGWTSGFNEQFF. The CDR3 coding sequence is TGTGCCAGCAGCTTTCCGTCCGGGGGGTGGACTAGCGGGTTCAATGAGCAGTTCTTC.

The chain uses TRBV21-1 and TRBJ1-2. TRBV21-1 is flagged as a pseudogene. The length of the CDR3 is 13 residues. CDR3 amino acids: CASSKGLSYGYTF. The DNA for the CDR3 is TGTGCCAGCAGCAAAGGTCTGAGCTATGGCTACACCTTC.

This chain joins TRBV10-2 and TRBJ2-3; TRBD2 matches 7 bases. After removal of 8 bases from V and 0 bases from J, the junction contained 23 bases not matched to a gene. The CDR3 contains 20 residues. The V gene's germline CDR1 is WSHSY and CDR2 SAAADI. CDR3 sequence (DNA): TGCGCCAGCGACGGCCCCGACGGGAGGTCCGCCGTATCTAGCACAGATACGCAGTATTTT. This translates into CASDGPDGRSAVSSTDTQYF.

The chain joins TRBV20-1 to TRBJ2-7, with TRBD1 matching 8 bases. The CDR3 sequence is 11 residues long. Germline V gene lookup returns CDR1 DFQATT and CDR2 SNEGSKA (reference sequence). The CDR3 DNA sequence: TGCCGGGACAGGTACTACTACGAGCAGTACTTC. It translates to CRDRYYYEQYF.

The chain's CDR3 is CASSPAVSPSSGNTIYF. The DNA of the CDR3 is TGTGCCAGCAGCCCCGCGGTTAGCCCTAGCTCTGGAAACACCATATATTTT. The chain recombines TRBV4-2 with TRBJ1-3; the D is unclear. This CDR3 region has 17 residues. Germline CDR1 reads LGHNA; CDR2 reads YNFKEQ. V lost 4 bases to trimming and J lost 0 bases, with 16 bases between them.

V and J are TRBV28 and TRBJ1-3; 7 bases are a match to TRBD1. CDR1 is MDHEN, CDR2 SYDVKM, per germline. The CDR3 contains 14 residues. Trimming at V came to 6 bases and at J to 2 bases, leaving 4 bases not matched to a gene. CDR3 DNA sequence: TGTGCCAGCAGCCCAGGGGGGCCTGGAAACACCATATATTTT. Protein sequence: CASSPGGPGNTIYF.

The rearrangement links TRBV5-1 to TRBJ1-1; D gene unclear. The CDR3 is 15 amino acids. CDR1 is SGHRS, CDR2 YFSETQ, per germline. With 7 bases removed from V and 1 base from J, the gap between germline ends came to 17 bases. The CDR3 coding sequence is TGCGCCAGCCACCCCCAGGTAGGAGGGAACACTGAAGCTTTCTTT. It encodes CASHPQVGGNTEAFF.

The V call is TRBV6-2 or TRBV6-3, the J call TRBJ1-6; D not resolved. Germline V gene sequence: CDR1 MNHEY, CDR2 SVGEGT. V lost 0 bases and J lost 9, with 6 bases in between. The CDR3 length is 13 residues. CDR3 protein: CASSYSRASPLHF. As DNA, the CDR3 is TGTGCCAGCAGTTACTCGAGGGCTTCACCCCTCCACTTT.